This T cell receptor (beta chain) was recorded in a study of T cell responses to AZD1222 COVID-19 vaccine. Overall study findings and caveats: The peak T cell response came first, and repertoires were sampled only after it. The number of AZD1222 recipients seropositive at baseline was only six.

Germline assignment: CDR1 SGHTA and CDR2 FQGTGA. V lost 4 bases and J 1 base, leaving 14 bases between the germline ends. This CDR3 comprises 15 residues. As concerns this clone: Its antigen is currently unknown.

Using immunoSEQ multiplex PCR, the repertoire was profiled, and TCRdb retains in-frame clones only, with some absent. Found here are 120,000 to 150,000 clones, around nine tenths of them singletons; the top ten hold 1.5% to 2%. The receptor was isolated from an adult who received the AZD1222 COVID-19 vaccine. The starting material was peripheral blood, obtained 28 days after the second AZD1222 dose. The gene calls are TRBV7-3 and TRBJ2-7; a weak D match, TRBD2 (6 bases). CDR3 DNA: TGTGCCAGCAGCTCCAGGCGCGGGGTATCCTACGAGCAGTACTTC. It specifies CASSSRRGVSYEQYF.